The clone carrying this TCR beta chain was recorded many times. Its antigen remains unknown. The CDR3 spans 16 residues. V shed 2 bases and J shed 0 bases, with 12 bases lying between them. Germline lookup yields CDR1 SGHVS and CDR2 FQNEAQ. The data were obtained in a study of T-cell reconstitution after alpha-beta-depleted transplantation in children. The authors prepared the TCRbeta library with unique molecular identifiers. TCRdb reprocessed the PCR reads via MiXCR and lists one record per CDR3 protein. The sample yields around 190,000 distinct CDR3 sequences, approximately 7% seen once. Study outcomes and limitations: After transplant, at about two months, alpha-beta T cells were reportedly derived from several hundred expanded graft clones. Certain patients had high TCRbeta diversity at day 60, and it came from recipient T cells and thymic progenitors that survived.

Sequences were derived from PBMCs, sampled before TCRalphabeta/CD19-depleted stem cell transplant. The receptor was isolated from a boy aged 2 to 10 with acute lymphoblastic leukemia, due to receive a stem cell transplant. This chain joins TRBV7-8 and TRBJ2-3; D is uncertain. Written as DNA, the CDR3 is TGTGCCAGCAGCTTATTGTCTCGCGAGAGCACAGATACGCAGTATTTT. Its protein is CASSLLSRESTDTQYF.